The 27 T cell receptor beta chains in this list originate from one sample, sequenced in a study of T cell responses to AZD1222 COVID-19 vaccine. Using immunoSEQ multiplex PCR, the repertoire was profiled, and TCRdb retains in-frame clones only, with some absent. The top ten clones hold 6.5% to 8% of a sample with 95,000 to 110,000 clones, roughly nine tenths of them seen once. The specimen was peripheral blood, collected on day 0 of AZD1222 vaccination. The receptors come from an adult in good health.

This rearrangement joins TRBV4-2 to TRBJ1-5, with 8 positions matching TRBD1. Trimming took 0 bases from V and 4 from J; bases not matched to a gene: 5. Germline CDR1 reads LGHNA; CDR2 reads YNFKEQ. This CDR3 has 16 amino acids. The CDR3 region is CASSQEVDRANQPQHF. In nucleotides, the CDR3 is TGTGCCAGCAGCCAAGAAGTGGACAGGGCTAATCAGCCCCAGCATTTT.

This clone appeared once. The V gene is TRBV19, the J gene TRBJ2-1; a possible D gene is TRBD1 (6 bases). CDR1 is LNHDA and CDR2 is SQIVND in the germline V gene (reference sequence). This CDR3 region has 14 residues. The germline V and J ends were trimmed by 3 bases and 0 bases, with 6 bases remaining between them. The CDR3 sequence is CASSMDSSYNEQFF. The CDR3 coding sequence is TGTGCCAGTAGTATGGACAGCTCCTACAATGAGCAGTTCTTC.

The CDR3 loop reads CASNHPPRGSYEQYF. The CDR3 DNA follows: TGTGCCAGCAACCACCCCCCCAGGGGGTCCTACGAGCAGTACTTC. The chain uses TRBV28 and TRBJ2-7, with TRBD1 matching over 7 bases. CDR3 length: 15 residues. Unmatched junction bases numbered 10, after V lost 7 bases and J lost 1 base. Germline V lookup: CDR1 MDHEN, CDR2 SYDVKM.

This clone was seen more than once but under ten times. V gene TRBV5-4 combines with J gene TRBJ2-1, with 7 bases lining up with TRBD2. The CDR3 spans 16 residues. In germline, CDR1 is SGHNT, CDR2 YYREEE (reference sequence). V shed 4 bases and J 9 bases; nucleotides not matched to a gene: 16. The CDR3 spells CASSPPRSGVGSEQFF. DNA of the CDR3: TGTGCCAGCAGCCCCCCTCGAAGCGGGGTTGGAAGTGAGCAGTTCTTC.

This chain links TRBV7-2 with TRBJ2-2; 9 nucleotides line up with TRBD2. The CDR3 length is 16 residues. Germline CDR1 SGHTA, CDR2 FQGNSA. V dropped 5 bases and J dropped 4; count of bases not matched to a gene: 8. CDR3 nucleotide sequence: TGTGCCAGCAGCCAACTTAGCGGGAGCGTCACCGGGGAGCTGTTTTTT. This gives the protein CASSQLSGSVTGELFF. The full variable domain, rest sourced from reference TRBV7-2 and TRBJ2-2, is GAGVSQSPSNKVTEKGKDVELRCDPISGHTALYWYRQSLGQGLEFLIYFQGNSAPDKSGLPSDRFSAERTGGSVSTLTIQRTQQEDSAVYLCASSQLSGSVTGELFFGEGSRLTVL.

A single count supports this clone. V gene TRBV19 combines with J gene TRBJ2-6; D is perhaps TRBD1 (5 bases). The CDR3 runs to 14 residues. V was cut by 5 bases and J by 4 bases, with 9 bases left in between. Germline V gene sequence: CDR1 LNHDA, CDR2 SQIVND (reference sequence). The CDR3: CASSPGIGANVLTF. CDR3 DNA sequence: TGTGCCAGTAGTCCAGGGATAGGGGCCAACGTCCTGACTTTC.

This clone was detected once. This chain links TRBV6-6 with TRBJ1-1; weak D call: TRBD1 (5 bases). This CDR3 is 14 amino acids long. Trimming removed 2 bases from V and 3 bases from J, with 10 bases in between. The germline V gene has CDR1 MNHNY and CDR2 SVGAGI (reference sequence). This CDR3 is CASSYTGVYTEAFF. The CDR3 DNA follows: TGTGCCAGCAGTTACACAGGTGTTTACACTGAAGCTTTCTTT.

V usage is TRBV6-4 and J usage is TRBJ2-5; 9 bases align to TRBD1. J was trimmed by 4 bases and V by 7 bases; bases with no gene match: 7. The CDR3 runs 14 residues. Looked up from germline, CDR1 is MRHNA and CDR2 is SNTAGT. The CDR3 here is CASTRRDRAETQYF. In nucleotides, the CDR3 is TGTGCCAGCACAAGACGGGACAGGGCAGAGACCCAGTACTTC.

The V gene is TRBV18, the J gene TRBJ1-4; tentative D call: TRBD1 (6 bases). With 0 bases removed from V and 8 bases from J, the gap between germline ends came to 13 bases. Germline values: CDR1 KGHSH, CDR2 LQKENI. The CDR3 spans 15 residues. In DNA form, the CDR3 reads TGTGCCAGCTCACCACCGGGGGCACCGGGAGAAAAACTGTTTTTT. It codes for CASSPPGAPGEKLFF.

This chain joins TRBV25-1 and TRBJ1-1; possibly TRBD1 for D (5 bases). This CDR3 region has 13 residues. The germline V and J ends were trimmed by 6 bases and 0 bases, with 8 bases remaining between them. From germline, CDR1 is MGHDK and CDR2 SYGVNS. The CDR3 DNA sequence: TGTGCCAGCAGCGGACATTTGAACACTGAAGCTTTCTTT. Its translation: CASSGHLNTEAFF.

This clone occurred a few times. This sequence joins TRBV28 and TRBJ1-2, with D possibly TRBD1 on 5 matching bases. The ends were cut back, 7 bases at V and 4 bases at J, with 13 bases in the middle. CDR1 and CDR2 from the germline V gene are MDHEN and SYDVKM. The CDR3 has 13 residues. CDR3 coding DNA: TGTGCCAGCAATCGGCCAGGGCTCTATGGCTACACCTTC. It codes for CASNRPGLYGYTF.

The count of this clone is one. The genes are TRBV9 and TRBJ2-2; a weak D match, TRBD2 (5 bases). The length of the CDR3 is 15 residues. CDR1 is SGDLS, CDR2 YYNGEE, per germline. V was cut by 3 bases and J by 7 bases, with 16 bases left in between. The CDR3 loop reads CASSERPRGGGELFF. The DNA of the CDR3 is TGTGCCAGCAGCGAACGACCGAGAGGAGGCGGGGAGCTGTTTTTT.

V gene TRBV5-5 combines with J gene TRBJ1-5; TRBD1 agrees at 7 bases. The ends lost 4 bases at V and 2 bases at J; junction bases unmatched: 9. The CDR3 runs to 16 residues. The germline gives CDR1 SGHKS, CDR2 YYEKEE (reference sequence). The CDR3 bases are TGTGCCAGCAGCCCCGGGACAGATATGGGCAATCAGCCCCAGCATTTT. Translated: CASSPGTDMGNQPQHF.

The genes are TRBV5-4 and TRBJ2-7, with D tentatively TRBD2 (6 bases). The CDR3 covers 18 residues. V gave up 1 base and J gave up 1 base, with 21 bases separating them. CDR1 is SGHNT, CDR2 YYREEE, per germline (reference sequence). The CDR3 sequence: CASSLSGASVTGSYEQYF. The CDR3 nucleotides are TGTGCCAGCAGCTTGTCGGGAGCGAGCGTTACCGGTTCCTACGAGCAGTACTTC.

The chain recombines TRBV5-1 with TRBJ2-1, with a weak D call TRBD2 (6 bases). The germline CDR1 and CDR2 sequences are SGHRS and YFSETQ. Between the trimmed V and J ends, which lost 4 bases and 1 base, there was a span of 12 bases. The CDR3 runs to 15 residues. CDR3 in DNA: TGCGCCAGCAGCCAAAATGGACTATCCTACAATGAGCAGTTCTTC. Translation gives CASSQNGLSYNEQFF.

J is TRBJ1-5 and V is TRBV19; the match to TRBD1 covers 7 bases. CDR3 length equals 16 residues. Losses at the gene ends were 4 bases for V and 5 bases for J; bases not matched to a gene: 11. Germline V lookup: CDR1 LNHDA, CDR2 SQIVND (reference sequence). Here the CDR3 DNA reads TGTGCCAGTAGTACCACCGGGACAGCAACCTATCAGCCCCAGCATTTT. It is translated as CASSTTGTATYQPQHF.

The V call is TRBV7-2, the J call TRBJ2-5; D may be TRBD1 or TRBD2 (5 bases each). V lost 7 bases and J lost 4, with 16 bases in between. The V gene's germline CDR1 is SGHTA and CDR2 FQGNSA. The CDR3 length is 14 residues. The CDR3 region has the DNA TGTGCCAGCAACCGTAGAGAGGGGAGAGAGACCCAGTACTTC. Its protein is CASNRREGRETQYF.

The chain combines TRBV2 with TRBJ1-4; 10 bases are a match to TRBD1. The CDR3 consists of 17 residues. V lost 1 base to trimming and J lost 1 base; unmatched junction nucleotides: 3. From germline, CDR1 is SNHLY and CDR2 FYNNEI. In nucleotides, the CDR3 is TGTGCCAGCAGTGAAGAGCGGACAGGGGGAACTAATGAAAAACTGTTTTTT. The encoded protein is CASSEERTGGTNEKLFF.

V gene TRBV4-2 combines with J gene TRBJ1-3, with unresolved D. The germline gives CDR1 LGHNA, CDR2 YNFKEQ. This CDR3 has 17 amino acids. Between the trimmed V and J ends, which lost 0 bases and 4 bases, there was a span of 16 bases. CDR3 region: CASSQDLGGRVGNTIYF. The CDR3 DNA reads as TGTGCCAGCAGCCAAGATTTAGGAGGGAGGGTCGGAAACACCATATATTTT.

The genes are TRBV28 and TRBJ1-2, with a possible D match to TRBD1 (6 bases). Trimming removed 1 base at V and 2 bases at J, with 8 bases between. Germline V gene sequence: CDR1 MDHEN, CDR2 SYDVKM. The CDR3 is made up of 14 amino acids. CDR3 loop: CASSLSTGNYGYTF. Here the CDR3 DNA reads TGTGCCAGCAGTTTATCGACAGGCAACTATGGCTACACCTTC.

This chain uses TRBV5-1 with TRBJ2-1, with 12 bases identical to TRBD2. CDR1 SGHRS and CDR2 YFSETQ come from the germline V gene. V dropped 3 bases and J dropped 4; count of bases not matched to a gene: 11. The CDR3 consists of 18 residues. CDR3 loop: CASSSPLAGGISYNEQFF. Here the CDR3 DNA reads TGCGCCAGCAGCTCGCCCCTAGCGGGAGGGATCTCTTACAATGAGCAGTTCTTC.

The CDR3 spells CASSQEQGSSYNEQFF. The CDR3, as DNA: TGTGCCAGCAGCCAAGAACAGGGTAGCTCCTACAATGAGCAGTTCTTC. This sequence joins TRBV4-2 and TRBJ2-1; tentative D call: TRBD1 (6 bases). The ends were cut back, 0 bases at V and 0 bases at J, with 9 bases in the middle. The CDR3 is 16 residues long. The germline CDR1 and CDR2 sequences are LGHNA and YNFKEQ.

The chain is built from TRBV20-1 and TRBJ2-7; D uncertain. V was cut by 3 bases and J by 3 bases, with 9 bases left in between. Germline assignment: CDR1 DFQATT and CDR2 SNEGSKA (reference sequence). This CDR3 spans 12 amino acids. The CDR3 nucleotides are TGCAGTGCTAGTTTTAATTACTACGAGCAGTACTTC. This encodes CSASFNYYEQYF.

The J gene is TRBJ1-5, the V gene TRBV15, with D unresolved. Trimming stripped 3 bases from V and 3 bases from J, with 6 bases between. This CDR3 has 13 residues. Germline V gives CDR1 LNHNV, CDR2 YYDKDF (reference sequence). The CDR3: CATSSTNNQPQHF. The CDR3, as DNA: TGTGCCACCAGCAGCACCAACAATCAGCCCCAGCATTTT.

The genes are TRBV6-5 and TRBJ2-5, with 7 nucleotides matching TRBD2. CDR3 length: 15 residues. With 8 bases clipped from V and 5 bases from J, the junction kept 14 bases outside the gene matches. Germline V gene lookup returns CDR1 MNHEY and CDR2 SVGAGI. CDR3 in DNA: TGTGCCAGCCGAACCCGCCGGGAGGTCGGGGAGACCCAGTACTTC. Amino acids: CASRTRREVGETQYF.

The chain has TRBV28 and TRBJ1-2, with D possibly TRBD1 on 5 matching bases. CDR1 is MDHEN, CDR2 SYDVKM, per germline. The CDR3 extends over 11 amino acids. The V end was cut by 8 bases, the J end by 3 bases, with 7 bases between. CDR3 amino acids: CASGTDYGYTF. The CDR3 coding sequence is TGTGCCAGCGGGACGGACTATGGCTACACCTTC.

This clone occurred many times. V gene TRBV7-3 combines with J gene TRBJ2-3; the D is unclear. CDR1 SGHTA and CDR2 FQGTGA come from the germline V gene. The germline V and J ends were trimmed by 0 bases and 4 bases, with 5 bases remaining between them. The CDR3 is made up of 13 amino acids. DNA of the CDR3: TGTGCCAGCAGCTTAACAGGGCCAGATACGCAGTATTTT. It specifies CASSLTGPDTQYF.